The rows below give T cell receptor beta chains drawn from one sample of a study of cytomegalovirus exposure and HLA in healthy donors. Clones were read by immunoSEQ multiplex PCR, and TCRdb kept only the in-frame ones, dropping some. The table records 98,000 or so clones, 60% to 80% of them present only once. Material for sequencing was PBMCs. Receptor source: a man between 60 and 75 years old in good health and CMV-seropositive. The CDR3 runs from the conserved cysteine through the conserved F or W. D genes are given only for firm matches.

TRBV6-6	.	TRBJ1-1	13	CASRQGENTEAFF
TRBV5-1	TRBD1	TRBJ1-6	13	CASSGTDNSPLHF
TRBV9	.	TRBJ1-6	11	CASGSNSPLHF
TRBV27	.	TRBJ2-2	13	CASAAGVTGELFF
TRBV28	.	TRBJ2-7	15	CASSLWGAGSHEQYF
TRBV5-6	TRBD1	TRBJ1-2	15	CASSPDRASTGGYTF
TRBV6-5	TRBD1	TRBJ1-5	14	CASTTGFGDQPQHF
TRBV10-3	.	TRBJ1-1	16	CAISEGSRAHGTEAFF
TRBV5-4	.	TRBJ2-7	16	CASSLFHGSSAYEQYF
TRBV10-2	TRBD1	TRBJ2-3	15	CASSYGTGGTDTQYF
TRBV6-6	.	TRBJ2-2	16	CASSQNRDTNTGELFF